A selection of T cell receptor beta chains follows, all from one sample in a study of OX40 agonist ivuxolimab in advanced cancers. TCRdb keeps only in-frame clones here, not all; method: immunoSEQ multiplex PCR. The data show tens of thousands of clones, approximately 90% seen once. The specimen was CD4+ or CD8+ T cells sorted from blood, collected in a trial of the OX40 agonist ivuxolimab. These receptors came from an adult with an advanced solid tumor such as melanoma, head and neck, liver or kidney cancer. CDR3s include the opening cysteine and the closing phenylalanine or tryptophan. D genes are given only for firm matches. Size values are once, few and many counts, or a class for expanded clones, and some rows have none.

clone size	D gene	J gene	V gene	CDR3 DNA	CDR3 protein
-	-	TRBJ2-4	TRBV6-5	TGTGCCAGCAGTTACACCGGGCCCAAAAACATTCAGTACTTC	CASSYTGPKNIQYF
-	TRBD1	TRBJ2-7	TRBV28	TGTGCCAGCAGTCTGAGACAGGGAAGCTACGAGCAGTACTTC	CASSLRQGSYEQYF
-	-	TRBJ1-3	TRBV30	TGTGCCTGGAGTGTCGGGGGGTTCGCTGGAAACACCATATATTTT	CAWSVGGFAGNTIYF
-	TRBD2	TRBJ2-1	TRBV2	TGTGCCAGCAGTGGAGTAGCGGGCTTGGAGCAGTTCTTC	CASSGVAGLEQFF
-	-	TRBJ2-5	TRBV10-3	TGTGCCATCAGCCTCTCGTGGCAAGAGACCCAGTACTTC	CAISLSWQETQYF
-	-	TRBJ2-4	TRBV6-1	TGTGCCAGCAATCAAGTAGCCAAAAACATTCAGTACTTC	CASNQVAKNIQYF
-	-	TRBJ1-5	TRBV6-4	TGTGCCAGCTCAAGGGAGCTGGGTCAGCCCCAGCATTTT	CASSRELGQPQHF
-	-	TRBJ2-2	TRBV7-8	TGTGCCAGCAGCTTAGCCCCACAGGGATACACCGGGGAGCTGTTTTTT	CASSLAPQGYTGELFF
-	TRBD2	TRBJ2-3	TRBV5-1	TGCGCCAGCAGCTTTAGTATTGGCGGGAGGGAAGATACGCAGTATTTT	CASSFSIGGREDTQYF
-	-	TRBJ1-5	TRBV7-2	TGTGCCAGCAGCTTAGGAAGGGATCAGCCCCAGCATTTT	CASSLGRDQPQHF
-	-	TRBJ2-7	TRBV7-2	TGTGCCAGCAGCTTAGTTGGGGAGGATATACGATACGAGCAGTACTTC	CASSLVGEDIRYEQYF
once	-	TRBJ2-3	TRBV5-1	TGCGCCAGCAGCTGGGGTTCTCTGGGCACAGATACGCAGTATTTT	CASSWGSLGTDTQYF
-	-	TRBJ2-5	TRBV7-3	TGTGCCAGCAGCTCACAGGCCTCAGAGACCCAGTACTTC	CASSSQASETQYF
-	-	TRBJ1-1	TRBV10-3	TGTGCCATCAGTGGGGGACCTCAGAACACTGAAGCTTTCTTT	CAISGGPQNTEAFF
-	-	TRBJ1-5	TRBV19	TGTGCCAGTAGTATTTATACCTGGGCGGATTTTAGAGCCCATCAGCCCCAGCATTTT	CASSIYTWADFRAHQPQHF
-	TRBD2	TRBJ2-3	TRBV2	TGTGCCAGCAGGGGACTAGCGGGTCGAGATACGCAGTATTTT	CASRGLAGRDTQYF
few	TRBD2	TRBJ2-7	TRBV5-1	TGCGCCAGCAGCCTGCGACTAGCCGGGGCCGAGCAGTACTTC	CASSLRLAGAEQYF
-	TRBD2	TRBJ2-3	TRBV2	TGTGCCAGCCAGTCCCTGGCGGGAGTTCTCGCAGATACGCAGTATTTT	CASQSLAGVLADTQYF
few	TRBD1	TRBJ1-2	TRBV5-1	TGCGCCAGCAGCTTGGGGGGCCGGGACAGGATGTATGGCTACACCTTC	CASSLGGRDRMYGYTF
-	TRBD2	TRBJ2-5	TRBV7-6	TGTGCCAGCAGCCCGGGAGGGGGAGAGACCCAGTACTTC	CASSPGGGETQYF
few	TRBD2	TRBJ2-1	TRBV10-3	TGTGCCATCAGTTCCTTGGGGGTTCCTAGCGGCAGACGGTTACTCCAAGAAATGAATGAGCAGTTCTTC	CAISSLGVPSGRRLLQEMNEQFF
-	TRBD2	TRBJ2-5	TRBV23-1	TGCGCCAGCAGTCACAGGACTAGCGGGACCCAAGAGACCCAGTACTTC	CASSHRTSGTQETQYF
-	-	TRBJ2-1	TRBV5-1	TGCGCCAGCACTGGGACCGGACACAATGAGCAGTTCTTC	CASTGTGHNEQFF
-	TRBD2	TRBJ2-2	TRBV7-9	TGTGCCAGCAGCTTAGGACTAGCGGGAGGGCCTACCGGGGAGCTGTTTTTT	CASSLGLAGGPTGELFF
once	TRBD2	TRBJ2-7	TRBV27	TGTGCCAGCAGTTTCGTCCCCGGCCGGGGGGACTACGAGCAGTACTTC	CASSFVPGRGDYEQYF
-	-	TRBJ2-6	TRBV7-9	TGTGCCAGCAGCTTAGCCCTCGGCTCTGGGGCCAACGTCCTGACTTTC	CASSLALGSGANVLTF
-	TRBD2	TRBJ2-7	TRBV10-3	TGTGCCATCAGGGGGACTAGCGCAAACTACGAGCAGTACTTC	CAIRGTSANYEQYF
-	-	TRBJ1-5	TRBV6-1	TGTGCCAGCAGGGCCCGGAGGGATAGCAATCAGCCCCAGCATTTT	CASRARRDSNQPQHF
-	TRBD2	TRBJ2-3	TRBV7-2	TGTGCCAGCAGCTTAGGTGTGCCGGGAGGGCCCGGAGATACGCAGTATTTT	CASSLGVPGGPGDTQYF
-	-	TRBJ2-3	TRBV7-2	TGTGCCAGCAGCTTATTATCCCCAGCGGTTATTCATTTT	CASSLLSPAVIHF
many	-	TRBJ1-5	TRBV19	TGTGCCAGTAGTCCCCAGGGTGAGACCAATCAGCCCCAGCATTTT	CASSPQGETNQPQHF
-	TRBD2	TRBJ2-3	TRBV11-3	TGTGCCAGCAGCTTTCGGCTAGCGGGAGATACGCAGTATTTT	CASSFRLAGDTQYF
-	-	TRBJ1-5	TRBV5-4	TGTGCCAGCAGCTTGGTTAGGGCCAGCAATCAGCCCCAGCATTTT	CASSLVRASNQPQHF
-	TRBD1	TRBJ1-1	TRBV7-9	TGTGCCAGCAGCCTCGGGACAGCTAACACTGAAGCTTTCTTT	CASSLGTANTEAFF
-	TRBD2	TRBJ2-2	TRBV5-1	TGCGCCAGCAGTCTAGCGGGACCCACCGGGGAGCTGTTTTTT	CASSLAGPTGELFF
-	TRBD2	TRBJ2-5	TRBV5-1	TGCGCCAGCAGCAACAGCGGGGATCAAGAGACCCAGTACTTC	CASSNSGDQETQYF
-	-	TRBJ1-4	TRBV18	TGTGCCAGCTCACCTGAGACAGCAACTAATGAAAAACTGTTTTTT	CASSPETATNEKLFF
-	-	TRBJ2-3	TRBV10-3	TGTGCCATCAGTGAAGGGGCCAGGGCAGATACGCAGTATTTT	CAISEGARADTQYF
-	TRBD1	TRBJ1-2	TRBV19	TGTGCCAGTAGTATGAGGCAGGGGGACTATGGCTACACCTTC	CASSMRQGDYGYTF
few	-	TRBJ1-5	TRBV6-5	TGTGCCAGCAGGTGCAATCAGCCCCAGCATTTT	CASRCNQPQHF
once	TRBD2	TRBJ2-1	TRBV2	TGTGCCAGCAGTCAACTGACTAGCGGGAGTTCCAATGAGCAGTTCTTC	CASSQLTSGSSNEQFF
-	TRBD2	TRBJ2-5	TRBV11-2	TGTGCCAGCAGCTTAGATCGGACTAGAGGAGAGACCCAGTACTTC	CASSLDRTRGETQYF